The next 3 T cell receptor beta chains were all read from a single sample in a study of cytomegalovirus exposure and HLA in healthy donors. The study ran its PCR with 60 Vbeta and 13 Jbeta primers. The table came from immunoSEQ multiplex PCR; TCRdb's copy has only in-frame clones and leaves some out. Of about 130,000 clones in the sample, roughly 79% were seen once. Input material: PBMCs. These receptors were collected from a woman under 30 in good health and CMV-seronegative.

V is TRBV7-8 and J is TRBJ2-7; D is undetermined. V was trimmed by 2 bases and J by 2 bases, leaving 4 bases between them. CDR1 is SGHVS, CDR2 FQNEAQ, per germline. This CDR3 region has 12 residues. CDR3 loop: CASSLRAYEQYF. DNA of the CDR3: TGTGCCAGCAGCTTAAGAGCCTACGAGCAGTACTTC.

This clone was observed a few times. For the CDR3, the DNA is TGTGCCAGCAGCCGATATAGCGTTTCAACCTACGAGCAGTACTTC. Its protein is CASSRYSVSTYEQYF. The rearrangement uses TRBV7-6 and TRBJ2-7, with D possibly being TRBD2 (5 bases). CDR3 length: 15 residues. V gave up 5 bases and J gave up 2 bases, with 16 bases separating them. Germline values: CDR1 SGHVS, CDR2 FNYEAQ.

The chain couples TRBV19 to TRBJ1-5; 8 positions match TRBD1. The V gene's germline CDR1 is LNHDA and CDR2 SQIVND (reference sequence). This CDR3 contains 14 residues. Trimming removed 7 bases from V and 6 bases from J; junction bases left unmatched: 8. The CDR3 region has the DNA TGTGCCAGTACGGGCAGGGGGCTGCTTCAGCCCCAGCATTTT. This sequence encodes CASTGRGLLQPQHF.